The rows below give T cell receptor beta chains drawn from one sample of a study of T-cell reconstitution after alpha-beta-depleted transplantation in children. Using its own MiXCR run on the PCR reads, TCRdb lists one record per CDR3 protein. There are 490,000 or so distinct CDR3 sequences in the sample; under 12% occur only once, and around 2.2% lies in the top ten. Sample: PBMCs, taken before TCRalphabeta/CD19-depleted stem cell transplant. These receptors originate from a child younger than 10 with inherited bone marrow failure, due to receive a stem cell transplant. Each CDR3 is given with its conserved first and last residue. The order of the fields is clone size, V gene, D gene, J gene, CDR3 protein, CDR3 DNA. The D gene is left open where the match is weak. Clone sizes are given selectively: once, few, many, or a class where the clone is expanded.

>many|TRBV27|TRBD1|TRBJ2-1
CASSLLLGQGAYEQFF
TGTGCCAGCAGTTTATTATTGGGACAGGGGGCGTATGAGCAGTTCTTC
>many|TRBV27|-|TRBJ1-2
CASSLLPEGRSGYGYTF
TGTGCCAGCAGTTTATTGCCCGAGGGGCGCAGCGGCTATGGCTACACCTTC
>-|TRBV27|TRBD1|TRBJ2-7
CASSTDGTGREQYF
TGTGCCAGCAGTACCGACGGGACAGGGCGCGAGCAGTACTTC
>many|TRBV29-1|-|TRBJ1-5
CSVRGDNQPQHF
TGCAGCGTTCGGGGGGACAATCAGCCCCAGCATTTT
>many|TRBV18|TRBD1|TRBJ2-7
CASSNVQGAGANYEQYF
TGTGCCAGCTCAAACGTACAGGGGGCAGGGGCAAACTACGAGCAGTACTTC
>-|TRBV7-6|TRBD1|TRBJ2-1
CASSLAGTESNEQFF
TGTGCCAGCAGCTTAGCAGGGACAGAGAGTAATGAGCAGTTCTTC
>many|TRBV12-3/TRBV12-4|TRBD2|TRBJ2-1
CASSFSGTYNEQFF
TGTGCCAGCAGTTTTAGCGGGACCTACAATGAGCAGTTCTTC
>many|TRBV5-1|-|TRBJ2-1
CASSGGFTLGEQFF
TGCGCCAGCAGCGGGGGGTTCACCCTCGGTGAGCAGTTCTTC
>many|TRBV20-1|TRBD1|TRBJ2-3
CSPTSTGVEDTQYF
TGCAGTCCAACTTCGACAGGGGTGGAAGATACGCAGTATTTT
>few|TRBV20-1|TRBD2|TRBJ2-1
CSARDQLLARSYNEQFF
TGCAGTGCTAGAGATCAGTTACTAGCGAGGTCCTACAATGAGCAGTTCTTC
>few|TRBV5-1|-|TRBJ2-2
CASSANHRDTFTGELFF
TGCGCCAGCAGCGCGAACCACCGGGACACATTCACCGGGGAGCTGTTTTTT
>many|TRBV4-3|-|TRBJ2-1
CASSQGGETYNEQFF
TGCGCCAGCAGCCAAGGGGGGGAGACCTACAATGAGCAGTTCTTC
>many|TRBV15|TRBD1|TRBJ1-5
CATSRQGQGSQPQHF
TGTGCCACCAGCAGGCAAGGACAGGGATCTCAGCCCCAGCATTTT
>-|TRBV29-1|-|TRBJ2-7
CSVAVGRPSYEQYF
TGCAGCGTTGCGGTCGGGAGACCCTCCTACGAGCAGTACTTC
>-|TRBV29-1|-|TRBJ2-5
CSVELSWETQYF
TGCAGCGTTGAACTAAGCTGGGAGACCCAGTACTTC
>many|TRBV29-1|TRBD1|TRBJ2-5
CSVDQGVQETQYF
TGCAGCGTTGATCAGGGGGTACAAGAGACCCAGTACTTC
>-|TRBV29-1|TRBD2|TRBJ2-3
CSVEADLAVQYF
TGCAGCGTTGAAGCTGACCTAGCGGTGCAGTATTTT
>-|TRBV7-2|TRBD2|TRBJ2-7
CASSIGTSVAYEQYF
TGTGCCAGCAGCATCGGGACTAGCGTCGCCTACGAGCAGTACTTC
>many|TRBV4-3|TRBD1|TRBJ2-1
CASSQAPSGQGPYNEQFF
TGCGCCAGCAGCCAAGCGCCCTCGGGACAGGGGCCCTACAATGAGCAGTTCTTC
>many|TRBV11-2|-|TRBJ2-7
CASSLDPGSAILYEQYF
TGTGCCAGCAGCTTAGATCCGGGCAGCGCCATCCTTTACGAGCAGTACTTC
>-|TRBV28|-|TRBJ2-1
CASSPLAREQFF
TGTGCCAGCAGTCCACTAGCACGGGAGCAGTTCTTC
>many|TRBV12-3/TRBV12-4|-|TRBJ2-5
CASSVYGGQETQYF
TGTGCCAGCAGTGTATACGGGGGCCAAGAGACCCAGTACTTC
>many|TRBV27|-|TRBJ2-7
CASSLTGRVTYEQYF
TGTGCCAGCAGTTTAACTGGCAGGGTGACCTACGAGCAGTACTTC
>-|TRBV9|-|TRBJ1-5
CASSRVLDQPQHF
TGTGCCAGCAGCCGGGTCTTAGATCAGCCCCAGCATTTT
>many|TRBV3-1|-|TRBJ2-1
CASSQFPSNEQFF
TGTGCCAGCAGCCAATTTCCGAGCAATGAGCAGTTCTTC
>many|TRBV19|TRBD2|TRBJ2-2
CASKRVAGDVTGELFF
TGTGCCAGTAAGAGGGTAGCGGGAGATGTCACCGGGGAGCTGTTTTTT
>-|TRBV7-9|-|TRBJ2-7
CASRPDSYEQYF
TGTGCCAGCAGACCGGACAGTTACGAGCAGTACTTC
>-|TRBV4-3|-|TRBJ2-7
CASSPEGRGASYEQYF
TGCGCCAGCAGCCCCGAAGGGCGAGGGGCCTCCTACGAGCAGTACTTC
>many|TRBV29-1|TRBD1|TRBJ2-7
CSAWTGQTYEQYF
TGCAGCGCCTGGACAGGCCAAACCTACGAGCAGTACTTC
>-|TRBV30|-|TRBJ2-1
CAWRQSSYNEQFF
TGTGCCTGGCGGCAGTCCTCCTACAATGAGCAGTTCTTC
>many|TRBV4-2|-|TRBJ2-4
CASSQDLRGGGRTRKNIQYF
TGTGCCAGCAGCCAAGATCTAAGGGGTGGGGGGAGGACACGCAAAAACATTCAGTACTTC
>-|TRBV12-3/TRBV12-4|-|TRBJ2-7
CASREGGGYEQDF
TGTGCCAGCAGAGAAGGGGGGGGCTACGAGCAGGACTTC
>many|TRBV9|-|TRBJ2-2
CASSVGWGNTGELFF
TGTGCCAGCAGCGTAGGGTGGGGGAACACCGGGGAGCTGTTTTTT
>many|TRBV7-2|TRBD2|TRBJ2-1
CASSLGLAGRNEQFF
TGTGCCAGCAGCTTAGGACTAGCGGGCCGCAATGAGCAGTTCTTC
>many|TRBV6-1|TRBD2|TRBJ2-1
CASSEMLGTRNEQFF
TGTGCCAGCAGTGAAATGTTGGGGACTAGGAATGAGCAGTTCTTC
>many|TRBV6-5|TRBD2|TRBJ2-1
CASSYETSGMNNEQFF
TGTGCCAGCAGTTACGAGACTAGCGGGATGAACAATGAGCAGTTCTTC
>many|TRBV27|-|TRBJ1-2
CASSQRDGYGYTF
TGTGCCAGCAGTCAACGGGACGGCTATGGCTACACCTTC
>-|TRBV29-1|TRBD2|TRBJ2-3
CSFGSAGQLAATGPDTQYF
TGCAGCTTCGGCTCGGCTGGTCAACTAGCGGCGACGGGACCAGATACGCAGTATTTT
>-|TRBV5-1|-|TRBJ2-1
CASSLTPSSYNEQFF
TGCGCCAGCAGCTTAACTCCAAGCTCCTACAATGAGCAGTTCTTC
>once|TRBV5-1|-|TRBJ2-3
CASRGSWDTQYF
TGCGCCAGCAGAGGATCCTGGGATACGCAGTATTTT
>many|TRBV7-2|-|TRBJ2-2
CASSLAGRLSPGELFF
TGTGCCAGCAGCTTAGCGGGGCGGCTCTCCCCCGGGGAGCTGTTTTTT
>many|TRBV6-2/TRBV6-3|TRBD2|TRBJ2-3
CASSWGLAGIWDTQYF
TGTGCCAGCAGTTGGGGACTAGCGGGAATTTGGGATACGCAGTATTTT
>few|TRBV12-3/TRBV12-4|TRBD2|TRBJ2-5
CASTTSGRAHTETQYF
TGTGCCAGCACTACCAGCGGGAGGGCCCACACAGAGACCCAGTACTTC
>few|TRBV20-1|TRBD1|TRBJ2-7
CSAKQGARSYEQYF
TGCAGTGCTAAACAGGGGGCCCGCTCCTACGAGCAGTACTTC
>many|TRBV7-2|-|TRBJ2-3
CASSIGGVASHTQYF
TGTGCCAGCAGCATTGGGGGAGTCGCGTCACATACGCAGTATTTT
>many|TRBV10-2|-|TRBJ2-7
CASSDGAGTGEQYF
TGCGCCAGCAGTGACGGAGCAGGGACGGGGGAGCAGTACTTC
>-|TRBV20-1|-|TRBJ1-6
CSARDIRIDSPLHF
TGCAGTGCTAGAGATATCAGGATAGATTCACCCCTCCACTTT
>many|TRBV7-9|-|TRBJ2-2
CASSPKGPGRQLGELFF
TGTGCCAGCAGCCCGAAGGGGCCAGGACGCCAGTTGGGGGAGCTGTTTTTT
>many|TRBV7-9|-|TRBJ2-1
CASSLIQSNEQFF
TGTGCCAGCAGCTTAATCCAGAGCAATGAGCAGTTCTTC
>many|TRBV29-1|-|TRBJ2-2
CSGRLDTGELFF
TGCAGCGGCCGACTGGACACCGGGGAGCTGTTTTTT